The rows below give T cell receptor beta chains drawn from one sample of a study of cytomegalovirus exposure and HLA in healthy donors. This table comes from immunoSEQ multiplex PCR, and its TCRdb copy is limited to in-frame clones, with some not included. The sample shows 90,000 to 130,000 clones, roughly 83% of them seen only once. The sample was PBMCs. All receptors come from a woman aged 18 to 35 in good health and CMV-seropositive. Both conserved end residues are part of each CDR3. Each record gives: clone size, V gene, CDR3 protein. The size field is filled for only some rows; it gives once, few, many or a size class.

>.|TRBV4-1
CASSQVTRPNGVTQYF
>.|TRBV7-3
CASSLGTSGSYEQYF
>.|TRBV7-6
CASSPLGRERRKDYNEQFF
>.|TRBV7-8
CASSPGRGSNTEAFF
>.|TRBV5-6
CASSPIGTGLTNYGYTF
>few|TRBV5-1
CASSLFGNQPQHF
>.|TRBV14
CASSQVEGPYSYEQYF
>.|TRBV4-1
CASSQRGEGGYEQYF
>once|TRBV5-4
CASSKGLAGGPDNEQFF
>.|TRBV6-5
CASQFGTADYEQYF
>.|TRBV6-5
CASSTPGEAFF
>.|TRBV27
CASSRGPGQGNYGYTF
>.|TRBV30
CAWGPGTANYGYTF
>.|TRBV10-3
CAISESQGLGYEQYF
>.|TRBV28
CASSGTSGKETQYF
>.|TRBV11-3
CASSHRDTDTQYF
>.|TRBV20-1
CSAGLVHEQYF
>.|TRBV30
CAWSGRENQPQHF
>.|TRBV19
CASSMEPSVHEQFF
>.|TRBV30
CAWSSNMGNEAFF
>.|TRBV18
CASSPLGSYEQYF
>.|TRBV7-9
CASSPGSSRGRAGANVLTF
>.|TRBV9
CASSLSGELFF
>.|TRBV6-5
CASSPTNSGANVLTF
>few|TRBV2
CASTVAGGGEQFF
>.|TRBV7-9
CASSPGTSTNYGYTF
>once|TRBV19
CASSGHFQETQYF
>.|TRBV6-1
CASRLDRGRQPQHF
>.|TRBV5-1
CASSLAGVDTEAFF
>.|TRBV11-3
CASSPTGRANEKLFF
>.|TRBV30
CAWRGRRDHYGYTF
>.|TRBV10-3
CAISVPGYNEQFF
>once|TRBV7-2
CASSLSRDTEAFF
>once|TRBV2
CASSAGGRTDTQYF
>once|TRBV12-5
CASGFGGEQFF
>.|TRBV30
CAWSPGTGGTGELFF